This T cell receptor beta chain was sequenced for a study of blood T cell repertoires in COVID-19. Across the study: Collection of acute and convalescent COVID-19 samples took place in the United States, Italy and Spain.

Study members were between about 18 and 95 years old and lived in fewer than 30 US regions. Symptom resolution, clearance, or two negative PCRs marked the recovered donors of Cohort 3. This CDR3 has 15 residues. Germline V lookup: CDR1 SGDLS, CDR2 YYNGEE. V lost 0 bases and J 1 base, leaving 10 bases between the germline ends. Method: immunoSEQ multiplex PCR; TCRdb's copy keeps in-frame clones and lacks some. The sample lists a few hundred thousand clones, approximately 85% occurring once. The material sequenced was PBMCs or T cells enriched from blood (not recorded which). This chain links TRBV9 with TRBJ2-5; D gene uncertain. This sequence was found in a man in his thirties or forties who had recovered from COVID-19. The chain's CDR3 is CASSVAYSPQETQYF. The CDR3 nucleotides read TGTGCCAGCAGCGTAGCATATAGCCCCCAAGAGACCCAGTACTTC. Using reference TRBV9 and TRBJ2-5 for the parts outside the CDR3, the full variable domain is DSGVTQTPKHLITATGQRVTLRCSPRSGDLSVYWYQQSLDQGLQFLIQYYNGEERAKGNILERFSAQQFPDLHSELNLSSLELGDSALYFCASSVAYSPQETQYFGPGTRLLVL.